A selection of T cell receptor beta chains follows, all from one sample in a study of CD4 T cells in relation to SARS-CoV-2 and coronaviruses. Generated by immunoSEQ multiplex PCR, the TCRdb table keeps only in-frame clones and is missing some. The repertoire holds approximately 18,000 clones, with 70% to 80% as singletons. For these receptors, no antigen is known. The source material was CD4+ T cells from PBMCs, cultured in vitro. These receptors came from a human donor in good health. CDR3s include the opening cysteine and the closing phenylalanine or tryptophan. D genes are given only for firm matches. Only part of the rows carry a size: once, few, many, or a class if the clone is expanded.

>12|few|TRBV2|TRBJ1-2|.
CASSGQGYGYTF
TGTGCCAGCAGTGGGCAGGGCTATGGCTACACCTTC
>14|.|TRBV7-9|TRBJ1-5|.
CASSLEGGNQPQHF
TGTGCCAGCAGCTTAGAGGGCGGGAATCAGCCCCAGCATTTT
>14|.|TRBV19|TRBJ2-1|TRBD2
CASSWSGGRNEQFF
TGTGCCAGTAGTTGGAGCGGGGGACGAAATGAGCAGTTCTTC
>15|.|TRBV5-1|TRBJ2-1|TRBD1
CASSLTGTGVNEQFF
TGCGCCAGCAGCTTGACCGGGACAGGGGTCAATGAGCAGTTCTTC
>12|few|TRBV2|TRBJ1-5|.
CASSDRNQPQHF
TGTGCCAGCAGTGACAGGAATCAGCCCCAGCATTTT
>15|.|TRBV19|TRBJ1-6|.
CASRQEDSSSGALHF
TGTGCCAGTAGGCAAGAAGACAGTTCCTCAGGGGCCCTCCACTTT
>13|.|TRBV7-2|TRBJ2-3|.
CASSLATRDTQYF
TGTGCCAGCAGCTTAGCTACTAGGGATACGCAGTATTTT
>16|.|TRBV5-1|TRBJ1-1|.
CASSLAFNRVVTEAFF
TGCGCCAGCAGCTTGGCCTTCAACAGGGTGGTCACTGAAGCTTTCTTT
>13|few|TRBV6-2/TRBV6-3|TRBJ2-2|TRBD1
CASSTGGTGELFF
TGTGCCAGCAGTACAGGGGGCACCGGGGAGCTGTTTTTT
>15|.|TRBV19|TRBJ1-2|TRBD1
CASSIRTGKDYGYTF
TGTGCCAGTAGTATCCGGACAGGGAAAGACTATGGCTACACCTTC
>15|.|TRBV7-9|TRBJ2-1|TRBD2
CASSPPPRLAHEQFF
TGTGCCAGCAGCCCCCCACCCCGACTAGCCCATGAGCAGTTCTTC
>15|.|TRBV7-9|TRBJ1-3|.
CASSLPGGAGNTIYF
TGTGCCAGCAGCCTACCGGGGGGCGCTGGAAACACCATATATTTT
>16|.|TRBV9|TRBJ1-1|TRBD1
CASSTRQGPLNTEAFF
TGTGCCAGCAGCACCCGACAGGGTCCCCTGAACACTGAAGCTTTCTTT
>15|once|TRBV6-6|TRBJ1-5|TRBD1
CASSYRGQGNQPQHF
TGTGCCAGCAGTTACAGAGGACAGGGCAATCAGCCCCAGCATTTT
>13|.|TRBV6-2/TRBV6-3|TRBJ1-1|.
CASSYPRGSAAFF
TGTGCCAGCAGTTATCCCCGGGGCAGCGCGGCTTTCTTT
>11|.|TRBV19|TRBJ1-1|.
CASSTTREAFF
TGTGCCAGTAGTACCACGCGTGAAGCTTTCTTT
>14|.|TRBV5-8|TRBJ2-1|TRBD1
CASSNIRGRNEQFF
TGTGCCAGCAGCAACATCAGGGGGCGTAATGAGCAGTTCTTC
>15|.|TRBV6-5|TRBJ2-2|TRBD1
CASSLDRGITGELFF
TGTGCCAGCAGTTTAGACAGGGGTATAACCGGGGAGCTGTTTTTT
>16|.|TRBV4-1|TRBJ1-5|.
CASSQLGGRRNQPQHF
TGCGCCAGCAGCCAACTGGGGGGCCGTCGCAATCAGCCCCAGCATTTT
>14|.|TRBV27|TRBJ2-2|.
CASSFGQIPGELFF
TGTGCCAGCAGTTTCGGACAGATTCCCGGGGAGCTGTTTTTT
>11|.|TRBV3-1/TRBV3-2|TRBJ2-2|.
CRLGRAGELFF
TGCCGCTTGGGACGGGCCGGGGAGCTGTTTTTT
>15|.|TRBV4-2|TRBJ2-7|.
CASSQAVQGGLEQYF
TGTGCCAGCAGCCAAGCGGTACAGGGAGGTCTCGAGCAGTACTTC
>19|.|TRBV5-1|TRBJ2-3|TRBD2
CASSLAPLTGAGAPDTQYF
TGCGCCAGCAGCTTGGCCCCCCTGACTGGAGCGGGAGCCCCAGATACGCAGTATTTT
>18|.|TRBV4-2|TRBJ2-7|TRBD2
CASSQDGASGRANYEQYF
TGTGCCAGCAGCCAAGACGGGGCTAGCGGGAGAGCCAACTACGAGCAGTACTTC
>16|.|TRBV4-1|TRBJ1-5|.
CASSLEDGFNNQPQHF
TGCGCCAGCAGCCTCGAGGACGGATTTAACAATCAGCCCCAGCATTTT
>15|.|TRBV16|TRBJ1-1|TRBD1
CASSQSAGGNTEAFF
TGTGCCAGCAGCCAATCGGCAGGGGGAAACACTGAAGCTTTCTTT
>16|.|TRBV3-1/TRBV3-2|TRBJ2-3|TRBD2
CASSQAAGAATDTQYF
TGTGCCAGCAGCCAGGCAGCGGGAGCAGCCACAGATACGCAGTATTTT
>15|medium-sized|TRBV4-2|TRBJ2-1|TRBD2
CASSPLAGLNNEQFF
TGTGCCAGCAGCCCTCTAGCGGGACTCAACAATGAGCAGTTCTTC
>14|.|TRBV5-1|TRBJ1-4|.
CASSSGQLSEKLFF
TGCGCCAGCAGCTCAGGACAGCTTAGTGAAAAACTGTTTTTT
>14|.|TRBV6-2/TRBV6-3|TRBJ2-3|.
CASSYGAGLDTQYF
TGTGCCAGCAGTTACGGGGCGGGGTTAGATACGCAGTATTTT
>15|.|TRBV6-5|TRBJ1-5|.
CASSYRGPSNQPQHF
TGTGCCAGCAGTTATCGAGGTCCTAGCAATCAGCCCCAGCATTTT
>15|once|TRBV3-1/TRBV3-2|TRBJ1-6|.
CASSFRDSQGSPLHF
TGTGCCAGCAGCTTTCGGGACTCCCAAGGTTCACCCCTCCACTTT
>14|.|TRBV24-1|TRBJ1-2|.
CATSGPGRNYGYTF
TGTGCCACCAGTGGCCCCGGGAGGAACTATGGCTACACCTTC
>9|large|TRBV7-2|TRBJ2-5|.
CASGETQYF
TGTGCCAGCGGTGAGACCCAGTACTTC
>15|.|TRBV27|TRBJ2-6|.
CASRPRGSGANVLTF
TGTGCCAGCAGACCCCGAGGGAGTGGGGCCAACGTCCTGACTTTC
>16|.|TRBV11-3|TRBJ2-1|TRBD2
CASSSTTSGGFGEQFF
TGTGCCAGCAGCTCCACGACTAGCGGGGGGTTTGGTGAGCAGTTCTTC
>13|.|TRBV12-3/TRBV12-4|TRBJ2-3|.
CASSLWSTDTQYF
TGTGCCAGCAGTTTATGGAGCACAGATACGCAGTATTTT
>12|few|TRBV5-8|TRBJ1-5|.
CASSFGLRPQHF
TGTGCCAGCAGCTTCGGACTCCGGCCCCAGCATTTT
>13|.|TRBV6-5|TRBJ2-1|.
CASSYSTEGEQFF
TGTGCCAGCAGTTACTCGACGGAGGGCGAGCAGTTCTTC
>14|.|TRBV7-9|TRBJ2-1|TRBD2
CASSLGGRGDEQFF
TGTGCCAGCAGCTTAGGTGGGCGGGGGGATGAGCAGTTCTTC
>11|.|TRBV19|TRBJ2-4|.
CASSIDGKQYF
TGTGCCAGTAGTATAGACGGGAAGCAGTACTTC
>16|.|TRBV4-1|TRBJ2-7|TRBD2
CASSQEVLAESYEQYF
TGCGCCAGCAGCCAAGAGGTACTAGCGGAGTCCTACGAGCAGTACTTC
>17|.|TRBV5-1|TRBJ2-1|.
CASSSDVIQGSYNEQFF
TGCGCCAGCAGCTCGGACGTAATCCAGGGTTCCTACAATGAGCAGTTCTTC
>16|.|TRBV7-9|TRBJ1-4|.
CASSPRLGTGNEKLFF
TGTGCCAGCAGCCCCCGGCTGGGAACAGGGAATGAAAAACTGTTTTTT
>17|.|TRBV6-4|TRBJ2-3|TRBD2
CASSDFPGSGVTDTQYF
TGTGCCAGCAGTGACTTCCCGGGTAGCGGGGTCACAGATACGCAGTATTTT
>13|.|TRBV5-6|TRBJ1-5|.
CASSLAPNQPQHF
TGTGCCAGCAGCTTGGCCCCGAATCAGCCCCAGCATTTT
>14|.|TRBV6-5|TRBJ1-4|.
CASSRERGDEKLFF
TGTGCCAGCAGCAGAGAAAGGGGGGATGAAAAACTGTTTTTT
>15|.|TRBV7-8|TRBJ2-5|.
CASSAGGQGQETQYF
TGTGCCAGCAGCGCCGGTGGGCAGGGGCAAGAGACCCAGTACTTC
>15|.|TRBV5-8|TRBJ1-1|.
CASSLAGWRSTEAFF
TGTGCCAGCAGCTTGGCCGGTTGGCGAAGTACTGAAGCTTTCTTT
>17|.|TRBV19|TRBJ1-1|TRBD1
CASSIYPGQGMNTEAFF
TGTGCCAGTAGTATATACCCGGGACAGGGGATGAACACTGAAGCTTTCTTT
>12|.|TRBV6-2/TRBV6-3|TRBJ2-3|.
CASSSRLDAQYF
TGTGCCAGCAGTTCCAGACTAGATGCGCAGTATTTT
>14|.|TRBV18|TRBJ1-1|.
CASSPGGTYTEAFF
TGTGCCAGCTCACCAGGTGGGACCTACACTGAAGCTTTCTTT